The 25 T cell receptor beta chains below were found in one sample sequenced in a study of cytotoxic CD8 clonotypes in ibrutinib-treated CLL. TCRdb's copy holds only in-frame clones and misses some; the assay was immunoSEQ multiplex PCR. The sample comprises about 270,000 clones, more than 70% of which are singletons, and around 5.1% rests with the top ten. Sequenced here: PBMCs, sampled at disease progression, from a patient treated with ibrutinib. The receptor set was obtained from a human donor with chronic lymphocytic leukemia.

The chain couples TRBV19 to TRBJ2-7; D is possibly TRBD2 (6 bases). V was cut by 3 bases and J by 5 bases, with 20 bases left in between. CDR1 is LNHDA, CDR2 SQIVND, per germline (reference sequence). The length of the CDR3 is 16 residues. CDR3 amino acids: CASSIGRRAGGDEQYF. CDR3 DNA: TGTGCCAGTAGTATTGGGCGCAGGGCGGGCGGGGACGAGCAGTACTTC.

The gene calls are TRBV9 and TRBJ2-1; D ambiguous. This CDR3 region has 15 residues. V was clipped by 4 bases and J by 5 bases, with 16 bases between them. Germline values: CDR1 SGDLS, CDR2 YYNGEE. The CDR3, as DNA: TGTGCCAGCAGCCTCGTAACGACCCGAAACAATGAGCAGTTCTTC. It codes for CASSLVTTRNNEQFF.

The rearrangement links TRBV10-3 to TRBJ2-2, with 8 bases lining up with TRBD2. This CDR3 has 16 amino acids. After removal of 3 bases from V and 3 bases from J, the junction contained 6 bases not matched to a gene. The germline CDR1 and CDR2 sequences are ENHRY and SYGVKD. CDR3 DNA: TGTGCCATCAGTGAAGCGGGAGCGGGGGACACCGGGGAGCTGTTTTTT. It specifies CAISEAGAGDTGELFF.

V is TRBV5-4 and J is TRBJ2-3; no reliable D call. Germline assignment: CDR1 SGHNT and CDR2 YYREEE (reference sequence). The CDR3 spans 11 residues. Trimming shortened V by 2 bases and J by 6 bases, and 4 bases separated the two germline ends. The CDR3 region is CASSFEDTQYF. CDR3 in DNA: TGTGCCAGCAGCTTTGAGGATACGCAGTATTTT.

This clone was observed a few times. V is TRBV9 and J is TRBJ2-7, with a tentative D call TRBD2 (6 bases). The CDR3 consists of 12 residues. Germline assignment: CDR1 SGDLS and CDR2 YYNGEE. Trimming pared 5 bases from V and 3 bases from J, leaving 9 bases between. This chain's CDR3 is CASSPGGYEQYF. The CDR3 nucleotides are TGTGCCAGCAGTCCCGGGGGCTACGAGCAGTACTTC.

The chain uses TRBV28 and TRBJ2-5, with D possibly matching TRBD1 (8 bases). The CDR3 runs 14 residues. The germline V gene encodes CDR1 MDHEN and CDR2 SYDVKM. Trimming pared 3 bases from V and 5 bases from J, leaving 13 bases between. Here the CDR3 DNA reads TGTGCCAGCAGTTTGGACAGGGAGGGGGAGACCCAGTACTTC. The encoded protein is CASSLDREGETQYF.

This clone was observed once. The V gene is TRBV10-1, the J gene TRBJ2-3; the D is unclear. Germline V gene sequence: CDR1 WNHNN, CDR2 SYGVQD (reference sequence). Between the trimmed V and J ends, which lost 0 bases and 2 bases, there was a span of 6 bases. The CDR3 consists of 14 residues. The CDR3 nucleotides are TGCGCCAGCAGTGAGTCCCCTTACACAGATACGCAGTATTTT. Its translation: CASSESPYTDTQYF.

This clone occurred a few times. CDR3 region: CASSVGNSPLHF. In DNA, the CDR3 is TGCGCCAGCAGCGTGGGAAATTCACCCCTCCACTTT. This chain uses TRBV5-1 with TRBJ1-6; D not resolved. The V gene lost 4 bases and the J gene lost 7 bases, with 6 bases spanning the gap. Germline V lookup: CDR1 SGHRS, CDR2 YFSETQ. CDR3 size: 12 residues.

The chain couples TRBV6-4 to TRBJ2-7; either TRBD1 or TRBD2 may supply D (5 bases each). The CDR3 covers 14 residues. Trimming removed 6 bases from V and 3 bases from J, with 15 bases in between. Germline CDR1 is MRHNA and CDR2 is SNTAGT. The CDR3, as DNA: TGTGCCAGCAGACCCCGGGACCGGTACTACGAGCAGTACTTC. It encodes CASRPRDRYYEQYF.

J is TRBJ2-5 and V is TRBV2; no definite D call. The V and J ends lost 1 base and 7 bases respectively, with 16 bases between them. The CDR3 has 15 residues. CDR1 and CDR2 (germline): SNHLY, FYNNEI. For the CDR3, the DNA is TGTGCCAGCAGTGAAGTTAAGACCCTTGGGGTGACCCAGTACTTC. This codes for CASSEVKTLGVTQYF.

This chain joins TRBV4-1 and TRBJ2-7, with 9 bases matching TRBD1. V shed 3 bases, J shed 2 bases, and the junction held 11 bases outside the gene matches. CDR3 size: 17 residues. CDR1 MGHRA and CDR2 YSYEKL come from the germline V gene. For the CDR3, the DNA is TGCGCCAGCAGCCACTCCGGGACAGGGCAATGGCCCTACGAGCAGTACTTC. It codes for CASSHSGTGQWPYEQYF.

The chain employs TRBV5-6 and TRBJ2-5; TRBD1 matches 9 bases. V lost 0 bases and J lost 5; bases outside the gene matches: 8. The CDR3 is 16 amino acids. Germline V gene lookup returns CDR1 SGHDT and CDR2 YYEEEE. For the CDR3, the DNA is TGTGCCAGCAGCTTGGTGGGGACAGGGTTTGGCGAGACCCAGTACTTC. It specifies CASSLVGTGFGETQYF.

CDR3 loop: CASSDQEHPYEQYF. CDR3 sequence (DNA): TGTGCCAGCAGTGACCAGGAGCACCCGTACGAGCAGTACTTC. The chain employs TRBV6-5 and TRBJ2-7, with D uncertain. Germline V gene data show CDR1 as MNHEY and CDR2 as SVGAGI. V was pared by 5 bases and J by 4 bases, with 15 bases between. The CDR3 has 14 residues.

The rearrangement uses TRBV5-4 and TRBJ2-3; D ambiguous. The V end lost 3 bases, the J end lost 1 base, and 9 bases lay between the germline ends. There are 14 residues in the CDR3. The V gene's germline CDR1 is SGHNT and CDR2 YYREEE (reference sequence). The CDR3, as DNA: TGTGCCAGCAGCTCGAGCCTGGGCACAGATACGCAGTATTTT. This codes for CASSSSLGTDTQYF.

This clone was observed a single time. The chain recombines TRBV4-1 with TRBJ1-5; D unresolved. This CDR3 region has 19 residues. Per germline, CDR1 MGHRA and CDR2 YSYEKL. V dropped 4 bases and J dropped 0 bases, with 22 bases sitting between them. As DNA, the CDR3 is TGCGCCAGCAGCCCGACATACTGGATCGCAGAAGATAGCAATCAGCCCCAGCATTTT. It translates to CASSPTYWIAEDSNQPQHF.

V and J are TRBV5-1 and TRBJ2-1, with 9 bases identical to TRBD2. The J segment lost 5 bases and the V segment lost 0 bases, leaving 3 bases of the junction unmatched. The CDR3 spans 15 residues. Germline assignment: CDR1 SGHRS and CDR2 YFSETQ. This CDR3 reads CASSLVLAGNNEQFF. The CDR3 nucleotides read TGCGCCAGCAGCTTGGTTCTAGCGGGGAACAATGAGCAGTTCTTC.

The CDR3 DNA is TGCAGCGCGGCTGAGACAGGGTATGGCTACACCTTC. Its translation: CSAAETGYGYTF. The V and J genes are TRBV29-1 and TRBJ1-2; 7 bases match TRBD1. The germline V gene has CDR1 SQVTM and CDR2 ANQGSEA. CDR3 length: 12 residues. V shed 7 bases, J shed 5 bases, and the junction held 7 bases outside the gene matches.

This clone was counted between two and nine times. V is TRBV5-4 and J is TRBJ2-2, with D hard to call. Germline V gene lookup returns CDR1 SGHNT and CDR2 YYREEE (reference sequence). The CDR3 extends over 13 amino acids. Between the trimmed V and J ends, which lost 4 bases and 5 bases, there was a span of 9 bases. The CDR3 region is CASSVDRTGELFF. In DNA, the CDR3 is TGTGCCAGCAGCGTCGACCGAACCGGGGAGCTGTTTTTT.

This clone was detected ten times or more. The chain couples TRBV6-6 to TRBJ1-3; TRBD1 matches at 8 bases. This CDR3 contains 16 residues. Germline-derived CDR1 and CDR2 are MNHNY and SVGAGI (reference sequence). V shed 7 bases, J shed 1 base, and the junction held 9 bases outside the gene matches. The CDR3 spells CASTQATGVSGNTIYF. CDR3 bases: TGTGCCAGCACCCAGGCGACAGGGGTGTCTGGAAACACCATATATTTT.

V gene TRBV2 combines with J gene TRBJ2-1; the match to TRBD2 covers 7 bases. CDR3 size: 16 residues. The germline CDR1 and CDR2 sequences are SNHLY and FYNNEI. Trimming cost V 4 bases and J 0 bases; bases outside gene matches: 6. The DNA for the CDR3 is TGTGCCAGCAGTGGGAGCGGGGTGGGCTCCTACAATGAGCAGTTCTTC. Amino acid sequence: CASSGSGVGSYNEQFF.

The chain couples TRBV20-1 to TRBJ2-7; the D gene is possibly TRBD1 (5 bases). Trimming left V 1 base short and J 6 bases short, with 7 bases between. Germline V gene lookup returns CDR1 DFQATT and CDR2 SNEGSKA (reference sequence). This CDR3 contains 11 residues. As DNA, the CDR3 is TGCAGTGCTAGAGGACAGTTCGAGCAGTACTTC. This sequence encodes CSARGQFEQYF.

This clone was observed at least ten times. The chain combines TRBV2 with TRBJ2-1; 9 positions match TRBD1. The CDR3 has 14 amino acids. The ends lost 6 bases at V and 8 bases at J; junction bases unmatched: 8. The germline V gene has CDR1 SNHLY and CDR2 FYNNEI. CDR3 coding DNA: TGTGCCAGCAGCCCGGACAGGGGTTACGATGAGCAGTTCTTC. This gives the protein CASSPDRGYDEQFF.

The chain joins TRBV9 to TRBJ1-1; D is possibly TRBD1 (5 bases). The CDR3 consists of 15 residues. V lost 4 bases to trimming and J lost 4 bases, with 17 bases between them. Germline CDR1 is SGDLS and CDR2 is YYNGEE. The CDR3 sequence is CASSRPGGVVTEAFF. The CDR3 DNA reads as TGTGCCAGCAGCCGCCCCGGGGGGGTTGTCACTGAAGCTTTCTTT.

This CDR3 reads CSVEWTHGLYGQFF. The CDR3 DNA reads as TGCAGCGTTGAATGGACACACGGACTATACGGCCAGTTCTTC. This chain joins TRBV29-1 and TRBJ2-1; D may be TRBD2 (6 bases). Germline CDR1 SQVTM, CDR2 ANQGSEA. The CDR3 is 14 residues long. Trimming took off 2 bases at V and 13 bases at J, with 21 bases between the two ends.

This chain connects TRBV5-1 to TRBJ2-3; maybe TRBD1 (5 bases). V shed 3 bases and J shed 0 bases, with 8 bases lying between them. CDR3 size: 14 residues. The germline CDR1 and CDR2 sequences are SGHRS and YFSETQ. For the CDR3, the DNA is TGCGCCAGCAGCTCAAGACAGAGCACAGATACGCAGTATTTT. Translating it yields CASSSRQSTDTQYF.